This paragraph reports one T cell receptor beta chain. A far larger clone differs by one base, so this is likely a read error. The source of the sample is a study of low-dose radiotherapy and immunotherapy resistance in tumors. At the level of the study: It was 1 Gy per fraction every two weeks that Cohort 2 received, adding up to 13 Gy over 26 weeks. Patients were treated with intravenous nivolumab at 240 mg every two weeks and were also dosed with ipilimumab at 1 mg/kg every six weeks.

Time point in this sample: before trial treatment. It was nivolumab, ipilimumab, aspirin, low-dose cyclophosphamide and low-dose radiotherapy that donors received. Advanced solid tumors lacking tumor-infiltrating lymphocytes characterized eligible patients. This CDR3 has 17 residues. Looked up from germline, CDR1 is MNHEY and CDR2 is SVGAGI. TCRs were amplified for about 18 PCR cycles with a constant-region primer and V-primer adapter. One entry per CDR3 protein results from TCRdb running MiXCR on the reads. The sample carries under 60,000 distinct CDR3 sequences, approximately 10% recorded once. The sequence was obtained from a female donor with ovarian cancer. The rearrangement links TRBV6-5 to TRBJ2-7; TRBD2 aligns across 10 bases. This material consisted of PBMCs, taken before treatment. The CDR3 DNA sequence: TGTGCCAGCAGTTACGGCCTTGGAGCGGGGGGGCCCTATGAGCAGTACTTC. This translates into CASSYGLGAGGPYEQYF.